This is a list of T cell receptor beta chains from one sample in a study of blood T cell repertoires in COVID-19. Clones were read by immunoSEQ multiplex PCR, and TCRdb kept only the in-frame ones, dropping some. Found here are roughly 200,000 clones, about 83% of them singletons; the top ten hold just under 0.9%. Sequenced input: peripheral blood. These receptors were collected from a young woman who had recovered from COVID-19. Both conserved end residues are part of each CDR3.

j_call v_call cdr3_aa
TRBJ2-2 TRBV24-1 CATSQPGSGPGELFF
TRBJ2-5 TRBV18 CASSPTTGTRETQYF
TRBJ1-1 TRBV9 CASSTHGTVNTEAFF
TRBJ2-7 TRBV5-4 CASSLAREVEYF
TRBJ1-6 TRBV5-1 CASAGQGEKSPLHF
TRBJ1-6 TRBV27 CASTGGKPYNSPLHF
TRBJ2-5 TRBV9 CASSEQASGGAGETQYF
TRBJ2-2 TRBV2 CASRRASGELFF
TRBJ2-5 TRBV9 CASSVGLAGTQETQYF
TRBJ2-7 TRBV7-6 CASSLASSGGSEQYF
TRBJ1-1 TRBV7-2 CASSSRTGIGERAFF
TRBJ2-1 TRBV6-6 CASSSLAGGYNEQFF
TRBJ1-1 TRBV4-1 CASSQAARAINTEAFF
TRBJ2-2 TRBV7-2 CASSLDNRGGGTGELFF
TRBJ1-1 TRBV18 CASAQGWITEAFF
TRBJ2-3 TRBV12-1 CASSRGTSIADTQYF
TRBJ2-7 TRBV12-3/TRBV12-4 CASSRQGYEQYF
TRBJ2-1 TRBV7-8 CASSSSLKRPGGYNEQFF
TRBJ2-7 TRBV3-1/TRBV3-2 CASSRAENGEQYF
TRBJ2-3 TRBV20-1 CSAGLADTQYF
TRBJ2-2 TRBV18 CASSPSGTVYTGELFF
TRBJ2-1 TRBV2 CASSYNPEQFF
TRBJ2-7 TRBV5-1 CASSQGTSGYEQYF
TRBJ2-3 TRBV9 CASSVTGGTSGKTLLRTDTQYF
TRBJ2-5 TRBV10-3 CAISESVTGGQETQYF
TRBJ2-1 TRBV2 CASGLRAGAEQFF
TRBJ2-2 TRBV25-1 CASSELAGGRKTGELFF